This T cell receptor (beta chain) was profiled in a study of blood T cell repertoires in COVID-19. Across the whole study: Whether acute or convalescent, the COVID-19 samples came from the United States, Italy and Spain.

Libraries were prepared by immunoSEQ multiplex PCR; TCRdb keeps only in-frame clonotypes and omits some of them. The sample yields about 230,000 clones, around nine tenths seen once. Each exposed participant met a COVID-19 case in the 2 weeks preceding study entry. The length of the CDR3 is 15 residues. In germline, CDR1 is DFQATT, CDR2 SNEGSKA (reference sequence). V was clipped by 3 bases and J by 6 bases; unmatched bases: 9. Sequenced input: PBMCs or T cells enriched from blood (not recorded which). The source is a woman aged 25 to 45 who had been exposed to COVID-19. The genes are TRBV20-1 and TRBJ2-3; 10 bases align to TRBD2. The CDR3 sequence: CSASWLAGVGDTQYF. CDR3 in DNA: TGCAGTGCTAGTTGGCTAGCGGGAGTCGGGGATACGCAGTATTTT.